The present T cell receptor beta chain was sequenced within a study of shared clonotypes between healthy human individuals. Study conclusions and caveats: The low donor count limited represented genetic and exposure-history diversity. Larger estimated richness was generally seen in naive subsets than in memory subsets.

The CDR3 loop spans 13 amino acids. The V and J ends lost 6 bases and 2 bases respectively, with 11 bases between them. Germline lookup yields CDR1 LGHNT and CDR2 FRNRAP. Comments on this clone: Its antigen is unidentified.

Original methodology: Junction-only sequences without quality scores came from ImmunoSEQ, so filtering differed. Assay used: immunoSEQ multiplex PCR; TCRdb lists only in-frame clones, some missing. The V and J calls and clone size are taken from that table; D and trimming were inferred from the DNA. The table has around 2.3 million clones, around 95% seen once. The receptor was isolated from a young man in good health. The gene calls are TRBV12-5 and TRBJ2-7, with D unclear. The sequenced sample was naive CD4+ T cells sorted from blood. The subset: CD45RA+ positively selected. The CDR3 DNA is TGTGCTAGTGGGGGGTCTCTGGCCTACGAGCAGTACTTC. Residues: CASGGSLAYEQYF.